This entry lists 10 T cell receptor beta chains sequenced from one sample in a study of shared clonotypes between healthy human individuals. Sequencing was performed with immunoSEQ multiplex PCR; in TCRdb, only in-frame clones are kept and a portion is missing. The profile shows some 2.3 million clones, 80% to 95% of them singletons. Sequences were obtained from naive CD4+ T cells from PBMCs. Subset defined: CD45RA+ positively selected. These receptors were obtained from a man aged 18-30 years in good health. Some clones in this sample may be carry-over from other donors' samples.

V usage is TRBV10-1 and J usage is TRBJ1-5, with D tentatively TRBD1 (6 bases). Trimming stripped 7 bases from V and 7 bases from J, with 20 bases between. The CDR3 runs to 15 residues. Looked up from germline, CDR1 is WNHNN and CDR2 is SYGVQD (reference sequence). The CDR3 reads CASTRWQGLCQPQHF. The CDR3 coding sequence is TGCGCCAGCACCCGATGGCAGGGGCTTTGCCAGCCCCAGCATTTT.

The rearrangement links TRBV6-5 to TRBJ1-2, with TRBD1 matching over 7 bases. Germline CDR1 and CDR2: MNHEY and SVGAGI. This CDR3 is 12 amino acids long. V gave up 5 bases and J gave up 8 bases; unmatched junction bases: 5. The CDR3 DNA reads TGTGCCAGCAGTCACCAGGGGGGGGGCTACACCTTC. Translated, it gives CASSHQGGGYTF.

The chain recombines TRBV6-1 with TRBJ2-1; 15 bases line up with TRBD2. Trimming took 7 bases from V and 7 from J; bases not matched to a gene: 2. Germline lookup yields CDR1 MNHNS and CDR2 SASEGT. There are 14 residues in the CDR3. The CDR3 loop is CASTGTSGRNEQFF. DNA of the CDR3: TGTGCCAGCACGGGGACTAGCGGGAGGAATGAGCAGTTCTTC.

Regarding this clone: Distinct nucleotide sequences in the sample also encode this CDR3. V usage is TRBV6-1 and J usage is TRBJ1-2, with D unclear. CDR1 MNHNS and CDR2 SASEGT come from the germline V gene. This CDR3 is 11 amino acids long. V was clipped by 4 bases and J by 1 base, with 1 base between them. This chain's CDR3 is CASSGNYGYTF. The CDR3 DNA follows: TGTGCCAGCAGTGGTAACTATGGCTACACCTTC.

The chain has TRBV2 and TRBJ2-7; 7 nucleotides line up with TRBD1. The V gene end was trimmed by 7 bases and the J gene end by 1 base; junction bases not matched to a gene: 7. Germline loops: CDR1 SNHLY, CDR2 FYNNEI. This CDR3 comprises 14 residues. The CDR3: CASTQRGQSYEQYF. CDR3 in DNA: TGTGCCAGCACCCAAAGGGGACAGTCCTACGAGCAGTACTTC.

Concerning this clone itself: This sample includes further DNA sequences coding for the same CDR3. V gene TRBV29-1 combines with J gene TRBJ2-7, with D possibly being TRBD1 (6 bases). This CDR3 has 12 residues. Germline CDR1 SQVTM, CDR2 ANQGSEA. V was cut by 4 bases and J by 2 bases, with 9 bases left in between. The CDR3 here is CSVGRTAYEQYF. The CDR3 bases are TGCAGCGTTGGACGGACAGCCTACGAGCAGTACTTC.

This clone was seen only once. V gene TRBV9 combines with J gene TRBJ2-3; no firm D call. The ends were cut back, 2 bases at V and 0 bases at J, with 28 bases in the middle. This CDR3 is built from 21 residues. Germline loops: CDR1 SGDLS, CDR2 YYNGEE. The DNA for the CDR3 is TGTGCCAGCAGCGTGTCCTTCCCGGACGCAAATAGACCCGGTAGCACAGATACGCAGTATTTT. Translated, it gives CASSVSFPDANRPGSTDTQYF.

The chain employs TRBV28 and TRBJ2-1, with 7 bases matching TRBD2. CDR3 length equals 13 residues. J gave up 12 bases and V 6 bases, and 11 bases lay outside the gene matches. Germline CDR1 is MDHEN and CDR2 is SYDVKM. The CDR3 DNA reads as TGTGCCAGCAGACCCCAAGCGGGGAACCCGCAGTTCTTC. This codes for CASRPQAGNPQFF.

The rearrangement uses TRBV28 and TRBJ1-2; the match to TRBD1 covers 7 bases. The germline V gene has CDR1 MDHEN and CDR2 SYDVKM. V lost 6 bases to trimming and J lost 6 bases; unmatched junction nucleotides: 13. This CDR3 region has 15 residues. CDR3 loop: CASRIRGTDLNGYTF. CDR3 bases: TGTGCCAGCAGAATAAGGGGGACAGATCTCAATGGCTACACCTTC.

The genes are TRBV11-2 and TRBJ2-7, with 9 bases fitting TRBD1. The CDR3 spans 18 residues. V dropped 2 bases and J dropped 3; count of bases not matched to a gene: 14. Germline-derived CDR1 and CDR2 are SGHAT and FQNNGV. This CDR3 is CASSLWPPGTGTFYEQYF. In DNA, the CDR3 is TGTGCCAGCAGCTTATGGCCTCCCGGGACAGGGACCTTCTACGAGCAGTACTTC.